The T cell receptor beta chain described here comes from a study of molecular identifiers for immune sequencing clone quantification. Based on a CD8+CD4-CCR7+CD45RA+ profile, naive CD8 T cells were sorted. With respect to this clonotype: Its cognate antigen is unknown.

This CDR3 comprises 16 residues. V shed 3 bases and J shed 1 base, with 15 bases lying between them. Germline V gene data show CDR1 as LNHDA and CDR2 as SQIVND (reference sequence). Findings and limits, study-wide: For highly expanded clones, sizes could be underestimated when identical TCR molecules share a barcode. Over 99% of CMV-specific effector molecules, but under 1% of naive ones, were in clones above 20 copies.

One entry per CDR3 protein, called by TCRdb with MiXCR from the PCR reads. The table lists around 320,000 distinct CDR3 sequences, roughly a quarter of them singletons. The chain links TRBV19 to TRBJ1-1; weak D call: TRBD1 (5 bases). The TCR was taken from a human donor in good health. Some libraries in this study had Jurkat cell RNA spiked in. Sample: naive CD8+ T cells from blood, with Jurkat cell RNA spiked in. Subset: FACS-sorted CD8+CD4-CCR7+CD45RA+ naive T cells. The CDR3 sequence is CASSIIFGGANTEAFF. The CDR3, as DNA: TGTGCCAGTAGTATCATCTTCGGAGGGGCGAACACTGAAGCTTTCTTT.